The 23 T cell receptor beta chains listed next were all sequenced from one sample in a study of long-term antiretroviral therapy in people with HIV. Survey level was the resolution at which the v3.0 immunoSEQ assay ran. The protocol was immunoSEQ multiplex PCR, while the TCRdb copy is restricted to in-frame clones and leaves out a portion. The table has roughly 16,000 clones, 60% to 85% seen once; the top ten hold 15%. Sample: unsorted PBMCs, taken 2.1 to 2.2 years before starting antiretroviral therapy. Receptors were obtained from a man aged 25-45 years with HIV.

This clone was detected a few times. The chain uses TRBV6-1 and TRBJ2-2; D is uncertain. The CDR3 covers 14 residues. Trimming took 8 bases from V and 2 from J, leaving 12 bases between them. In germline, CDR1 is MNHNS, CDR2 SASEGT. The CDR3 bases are TGTGCCAGCCCCACCGGGTCCAACACCGGGGAGCTGTTTTTT. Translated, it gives CASPTGSNTGELFF.

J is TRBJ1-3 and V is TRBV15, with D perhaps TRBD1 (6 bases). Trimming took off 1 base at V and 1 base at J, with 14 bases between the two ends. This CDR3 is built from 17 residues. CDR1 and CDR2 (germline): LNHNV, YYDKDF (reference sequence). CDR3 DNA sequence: TGTGCCACCAGCAGAGTTGAGGGAACAGGGTCTGGAAACACCATATATTTT. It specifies CATSRVEGTGSGNTIYF.

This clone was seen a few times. CDR3 loop: CASSLSFTHYGYTF. For the CDR3, the DNA is TGTGCCAGCAGTTTATCCTTTACGCACTATGGCTACACCTTC. The rearrangement joins TRBV27 to TRBJ1-2, with no clear D. The V and J ends lost 0 bases and 3 bases respectively, with 8 bases between them. CDR1 MNHEY and CDR2 SMNVEV come from the germline V gene (reference sequence). CDR3 size: 14 residues.

CDR3: CAWSPGVRVAGELFF. CDR3 nucleotides: TGTGCCTGGAGTCCCGGGGTAAGGGTGGCCGGGGAGCTGTTTTTT. The chain has TRBV30 and TRBJ2-2; maybe TRBD2 (5 bases). The germline V gene encodes CDR1 GTSNPN and CDR2 SVGIG (reference sequence). The CDR3 runs 15 residues. The V gene lost 2 bases and the J gene lost 6 bases, with 16 bases spanning the gap.

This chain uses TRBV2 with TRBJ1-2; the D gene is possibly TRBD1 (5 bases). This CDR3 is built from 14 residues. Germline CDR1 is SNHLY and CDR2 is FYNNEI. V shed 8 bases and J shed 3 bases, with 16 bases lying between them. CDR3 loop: CASGQGQIYYGYTF. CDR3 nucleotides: TGTGCCAGCGGTCAGGGTCAGATATACTATGGCTACACCTTC.

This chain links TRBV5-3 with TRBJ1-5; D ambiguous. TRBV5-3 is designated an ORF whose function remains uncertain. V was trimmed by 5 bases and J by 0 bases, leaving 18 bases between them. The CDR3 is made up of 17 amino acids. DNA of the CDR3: TGTGCCAGAAGGTTACCACCTCAAACAGTTAGCAATCAGCCCCAGCATTTT. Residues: CARRLPPQTVSNQPQHF.

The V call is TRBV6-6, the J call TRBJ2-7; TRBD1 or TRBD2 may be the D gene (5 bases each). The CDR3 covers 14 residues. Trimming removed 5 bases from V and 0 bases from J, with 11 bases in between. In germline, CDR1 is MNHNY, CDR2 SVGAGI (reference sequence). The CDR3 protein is CASSQGPGSYEQYF. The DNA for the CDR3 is TGTGCCAGCAGTCAGGGACCAGGCTCCTACGAGCAGTACTTC.

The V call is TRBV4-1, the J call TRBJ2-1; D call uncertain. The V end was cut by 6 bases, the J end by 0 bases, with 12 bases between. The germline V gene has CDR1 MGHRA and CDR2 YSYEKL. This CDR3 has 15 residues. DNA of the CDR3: TGCGCCAGCAGGACGACCGTAAGCTCCTACAATGAGCAGTTCTTC. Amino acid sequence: CASRTTVSSYNEQFF.

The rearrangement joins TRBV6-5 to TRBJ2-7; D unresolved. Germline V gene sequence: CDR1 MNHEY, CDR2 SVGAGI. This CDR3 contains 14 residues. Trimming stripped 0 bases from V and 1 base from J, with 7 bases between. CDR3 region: CASSYSMDSYEQYF. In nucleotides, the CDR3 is TGTGCCAGCAGTTACTCCATGGATTCCTACGAGCAGTACTTC.

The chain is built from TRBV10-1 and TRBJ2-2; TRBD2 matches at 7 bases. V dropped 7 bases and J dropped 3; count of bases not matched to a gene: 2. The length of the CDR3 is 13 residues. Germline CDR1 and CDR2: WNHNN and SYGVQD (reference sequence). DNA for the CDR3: TGCGCCAGCATGAGCGGGGACACCGGGGAGCTGTTTTTT. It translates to CASMSGDTGELFF.

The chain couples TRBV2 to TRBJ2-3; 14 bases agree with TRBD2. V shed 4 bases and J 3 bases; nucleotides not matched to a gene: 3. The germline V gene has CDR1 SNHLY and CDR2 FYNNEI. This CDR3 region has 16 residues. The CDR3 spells CASSARTSGGTDTQYF. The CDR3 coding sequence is TGTGCCAGCAGTGCCCGGACTAGCGGGGGGACAGATACGCAGTATTTT.

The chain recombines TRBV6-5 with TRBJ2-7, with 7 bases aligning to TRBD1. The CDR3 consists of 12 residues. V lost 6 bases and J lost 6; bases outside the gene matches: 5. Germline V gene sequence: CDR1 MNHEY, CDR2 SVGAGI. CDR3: CASRQGSREQYF. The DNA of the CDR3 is TGTGCCAGCAGACAGGGGTCTCGCGAGCAGTACTTC.

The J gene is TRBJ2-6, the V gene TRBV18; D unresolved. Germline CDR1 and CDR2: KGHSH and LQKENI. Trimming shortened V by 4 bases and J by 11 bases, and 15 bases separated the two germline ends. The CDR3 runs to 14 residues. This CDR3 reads CASSLMATGDVLTF. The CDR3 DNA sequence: TGTGCCAGCTCACTGATGGCCACGGGCGACGTCCTGACTTTC.

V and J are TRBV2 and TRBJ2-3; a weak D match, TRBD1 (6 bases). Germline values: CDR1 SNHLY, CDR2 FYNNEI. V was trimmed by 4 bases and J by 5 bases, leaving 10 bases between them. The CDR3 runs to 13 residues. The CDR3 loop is CASSGTGLDTQYF. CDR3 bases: TGTGCCAGCAGTGGTACAGGGTTAGATACGCAGTATTTT.

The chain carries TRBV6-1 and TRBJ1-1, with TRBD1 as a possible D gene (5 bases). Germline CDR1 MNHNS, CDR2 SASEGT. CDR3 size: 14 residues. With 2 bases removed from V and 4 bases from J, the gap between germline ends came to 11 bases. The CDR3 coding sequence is TGTGCCAGCAGTGAAAGGGGTTCGGTCACTGAAGCTTTCTTT. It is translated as CASSERGSVTEAFF.

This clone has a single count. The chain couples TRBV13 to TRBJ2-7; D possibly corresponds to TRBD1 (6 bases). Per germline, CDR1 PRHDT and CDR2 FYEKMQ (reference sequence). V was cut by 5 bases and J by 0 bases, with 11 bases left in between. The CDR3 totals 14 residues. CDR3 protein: CASSPRQDSYEQYF. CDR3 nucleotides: TGTGCCAGCAGCCCACGACAGGACTCCTACGAGCAGTACTTC. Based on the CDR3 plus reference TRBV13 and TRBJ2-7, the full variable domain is AAGVIQSPRHLIKEKRETATLKCYPIPRHDTVYWYQQGPGQDPQFLISFYEKMQSDKGSIPDRFSAQQFSDYHSELNMSSLELGDSALYFCASSPRQDSYEQYFGPGTRLTVT.

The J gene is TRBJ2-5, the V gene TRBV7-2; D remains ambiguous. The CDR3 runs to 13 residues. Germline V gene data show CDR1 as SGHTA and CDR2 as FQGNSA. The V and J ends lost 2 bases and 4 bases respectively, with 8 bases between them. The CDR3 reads CASSLWGSETQYF. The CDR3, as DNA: TGTGCCAGCAGCTTATGGGGATCAGAGACCCAGTACTTC. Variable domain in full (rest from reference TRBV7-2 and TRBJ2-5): GAGVSQSPSNKVTEKGKDVELRCDPISGHTALYWYRQSLGQGLEFLIYFQGNSAPDKSGLPSDRFSAERTGGSVSTLTIQRTQQEDSAVYLCASSLWGSETQYFGPGTRLLVL.

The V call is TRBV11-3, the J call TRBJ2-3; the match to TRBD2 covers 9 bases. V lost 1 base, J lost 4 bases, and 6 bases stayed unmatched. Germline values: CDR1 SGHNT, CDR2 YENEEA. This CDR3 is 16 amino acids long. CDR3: CASSLGLAGGPDTQYF. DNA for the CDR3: TGTGCCAGCAGCTTAGGTCTGGCGGGAGGGCCAGATACGCAGTATTTT. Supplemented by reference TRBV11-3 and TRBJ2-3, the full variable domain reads EAGVVQSPRYKIIEKKQPVAFWCNPISGHNTLYWYLQNLGQGPELLIRYENEEAVDDSQLPKDRFSAERLKGVDSTLKIQPAELGDSAVYLCASSLGLAGGPDTQYFGPGTRLTVL.

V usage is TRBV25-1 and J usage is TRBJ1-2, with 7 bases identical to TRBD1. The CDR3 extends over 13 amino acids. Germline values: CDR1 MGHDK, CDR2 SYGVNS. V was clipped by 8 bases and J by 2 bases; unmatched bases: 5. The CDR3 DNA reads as TGTGCCAGCCAAATGACAGGGAACTATGGCTACACCTTC. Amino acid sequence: CASQMTGNYGYTF.

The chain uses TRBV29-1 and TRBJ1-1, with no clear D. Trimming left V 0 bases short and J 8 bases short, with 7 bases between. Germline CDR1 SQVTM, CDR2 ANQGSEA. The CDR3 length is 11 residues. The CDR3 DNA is TGCAGCGTTGAAGATCGGATGGAAGCTTTCTTT. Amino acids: CSVEDRMEAFF.

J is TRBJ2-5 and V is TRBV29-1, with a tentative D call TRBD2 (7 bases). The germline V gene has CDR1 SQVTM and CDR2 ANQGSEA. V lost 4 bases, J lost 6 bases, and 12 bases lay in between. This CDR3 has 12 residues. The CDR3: CSVGGGSKTQYF. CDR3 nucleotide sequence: TGCAGCGTTGGGGGGGGCAGCAAGACCCAGTACTTC.

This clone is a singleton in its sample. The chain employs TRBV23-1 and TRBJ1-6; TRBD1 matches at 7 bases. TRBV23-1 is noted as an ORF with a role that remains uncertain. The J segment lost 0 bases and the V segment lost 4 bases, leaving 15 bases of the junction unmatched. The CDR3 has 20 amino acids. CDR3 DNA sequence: TGCGCCAGCAGTCTAAAACTCACAACAGGGGACCTCTCCTATAATTCACCCCTCCACTTT. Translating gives CASSLKLTTGDLSYNSPLHF.

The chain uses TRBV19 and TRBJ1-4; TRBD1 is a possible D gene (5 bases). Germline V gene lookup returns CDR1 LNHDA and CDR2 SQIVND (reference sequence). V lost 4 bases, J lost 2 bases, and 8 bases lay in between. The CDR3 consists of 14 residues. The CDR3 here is CASSTQGTNEKLFF. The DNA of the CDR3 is TGTGCCAGTAGTACCCAGGGTACTAATGAAAAACTGTTTTTT.